Presented here are 32 T cell receptor beta chains from one specimen sequenced in a study of cytomegalovirus exposure and HLA in healthy donors. PCR primers comprised 60 Vbeta and 13 Jbeta primers. Some clones are missing from TCRdb's copy, which holds only in-frame ones; the method was immunoSEQ multiplex PCR. Of about 94,000 clones in the sample, around 66% were seen once. Sequencing was carried out using PBMCs. Source of these receptors: a man younger than 40 in good health and CMV-seronegative.

The chain carries TRBV28 and TRBJ2-7; TRBD2 agrees at 10 bases. The CDR3 has 15 residues. Germline V gene lookup returns CDR1 MDHEN and CDR2 SYDVKM. The junction had 8 bases not matched to a gene; V was cut back by 4 bases and J by 5 bases. This CDR3 reads CASSSYRAGGNEQYF. CDR3 coding DNA: TGTGCCAGCAGTTCCTATCGAGCGGGAGGGAACGAGCAGTACTTC.

The chain employs TRBV29-1 and TRBJ2-1; D perhaps matches TRBD1 (6 bases). From germline, CDR1 is SQVTM and CDR2 ANQGSEA. V shed 3 bases and J shed 0 bases, with 15 bases lying between them. This CDR3 is 16 amino acids long. As DNA, the CDR3 is TGCAGCGTTGATAGGACCGGACAGAGCTCCTACAATGAGCAGTTCTTC. It yields the protein CSVDRTGQSSYNEQFF.

This clone was seen a handful of times. The gene calls are TRBV6-1 and TRBJ2-1, with D maybe TRBD1 (6 bases). CDR3 size: 15 residues. Trimming cost V 3 bases and J 4 bases, with 13 bases left between them. CDR1 is MNHNS, CDR2 SASEGT, per germline. The CDR3 sequence: CASSEGQGSYNEQFF. In DNA, the CDR3 is TGTGCCAGCAGTGAGGGGCAGGGGTCTTACAATGAGCAGTTCTTC.

This clone came up a few times. The rearrangement joins TRBV18 to TRBJ2-7, with D tentatively TRBD1 (6 bases). Trimming took off 2 bases at V and 3 bases at J, with 14 bases between the two ends. The CDR3 has 15 residues. The germline CDR1 and CDR2 sequences are KGHSH and LQKENI. The CDR3 sequence is CASSPLAGVGYEQYF. The DNA of the CDR3 is TGTGCCAGCTCACCATTAGCAGGGGTGGGCTACGAGCAGTACTTC.

The chain uses TRBV19 and TRBJ2-7, with D maybe TRBD1 (5 bases). Germline V gene sequence: CDR1 LNHDA, CDR2 SQIVND (reference sequence). Trimming left V 8 bases short and J 3 bases short, with 11 bases between. The CDR3 consists of 12 residues. CDR3 nucleotides: TGTGCCAGTTCGGACACGAACTACGAGCAGTACTTC. Encoded protein: CASSDTNYEQYF.

V and J are TRBV4-1 and TRBJ1-5, with a possible D match to TRBD1 (6 bases). The germline V and J ends were trimmed by 3 bases and 5 bases, with 11 bases remaining between them. CDR1 MGHRA and CDR2 YSYEKL come from the germline V gene. The CDR3 extends over 14 amino acids. The CDR3 sequence is CASSQNREYQPQHF. CDR3 sequence (DNA): TGCGCCAGCAGCCAGAACAGGGAATATCAGCCCCAGCATTTT.

CDR3 sequence: CAWGGGSSGANVLTF. The CDR3 bases are TGTGCCTGGGGAGGAGGTAGCTCTGGGGCCAACGTCCTGACTTTC. This chain joins TRBV30 and TRBJ2-6; maybe TRBD2 (5 bases). Germline-derived CDR1 and CDR2 are GTSNPN and SVGIG (reference sequence). V was trimmed by 5 bases and J by 0 bases, leaving 11 bases between them. This CDR3 spans 15 amino acids.

The chain carries TRBV18 and TRBJ2-3; D is uncertain. The ends were cut back, 6 bases at V and 3 bases at J, with 7 bases in the middle. Germline V gene data show CDR1 as KGHSH and CDR2 as LQKENI. The length of the CDR3 is 12 residues. CDR3 coding DNA: TGTGCCAGCTCGTCCTTAACAGATACGCAGTATTTT. It specifies CASSSLTDTQYF.

The chain recombines TRBV27 with TRBJ1-2; no firm D call. Deletions cut 8 bases from V and 6 bases from J, with 10 bases between. Germline V gene data show CDR1 as MNHEY and CDR2 as SMNVEV (reference sequence). This CDR3 has 11 residues. The CDR3 loop is CASLSGDGYTF. Written as DNA, the CDR3 is TGTGCCAGCCTTTCGGGAGATGGCTACACCTTC.

V gene TRBV18 combines with J gene TRBJ2-7; D not certain. V lost 1 base, J lost 5 bases, and 6 bases lay in between. This CDR3 region has 12 residues. CDR1 is KGHSH, CDR2 LQKENI, per germline. The CDR3 bases are TGTGCCAGCTCACCACTATCGGACGAGCAGTACTTC. It specifies CASSPLSDEQYF.

By proportion, this clone is medium-sized. V gene TRBV18 combines with J gene TRBJ1-2; 7 bases align to TRBD1. V dropped 6 bases and J dropped 6; count of bases not matched to a gene: 7. The CDR3 loop spans 13 amino acids. CDR1 KGHSH and CDR2 LQKENI come from the germline V gene. CDR3 protein: CASSLTGVDGYTF. DNA of the CDR3: TGTGCCAGCTCCCTCACAGGGGTGGATGGCTACACCTTC.

This clone appeared a single time. J is TRBJ2-7 and V is TRBV7-6; 14 nucleotides match TRBD2. V was clipped by 0 bases and J by 2 bases; unmatched bases: 9. This CDR3 contains 19 residues. Germline V gene sequence: CDR1 SGHVS, CDR2 FNYEAQ. The CDR3 DNA follows: TGTGCCAGCAGCTTAGCTCCACCGGGACTAGCGGGAGAAACCTACGAGCAGTACTTC. This codes for CASSLAPPGLAGETYEQYF.

J is TRBJ2-2 and V is TRBV6-5, with a tentative D call TRBD2 (5 bases). With 5 bases removed from V and 6 bases from J, the gap between germline ends came to 13 bases. The CDR3 runs to 14 residues. CDR1 and CDR2 from the germline V gene are MNHEY and SVGAGI. The CDR3: CASSPPSEAGELFF. CDR3 DNA: TGTGCCAGCAGTCCCCCCTCGGAGGCCGGGGAGCTGTTTTTT.

The chain joins TRBV7-2 to TRBJ1-5; 8 nucleotides match TRBD1. Germline CDR1 and CDR2: SGHTA and FQGNSA. The ends lost 6 bases at V and 3 bases at J; junction bases unmatched: 4. The CDR3 runs 14 residues. The CDR3 here is CASRETGANQPQHF. The CDR3 coding sequence is TGTGCCAGCAGGGAGACAGGGGCCAATCAGCCCCAGCATTTT.

V and J are TRBV5-4 and TRBJ2-3; 7 bases line up with TRBD1. Germline trimming cut 9 bases from V and 2 bases from J; bases unmatched to any gene: 6. CDR3 size: 13 residues. CDR1 is SGHNT and CDR2 is YYREEE in the germline V gene (reference sequence). The CDR3 sequence: CATGTEATDTQYF. The CDR3 nucleotides read TGTGCCACCGGGACAGAAGCCACAGATACGCAGTATTTT.

This clone appeared once. The chain couples TRBV2 to TRBJ1-1; 10 bases match TRBD1. Germline V lookup: CDR1 SNHLY, CDR2 FYNNEI. J gave up 10 bases and V 5 bases, and 4 bases lay outside the gene matches. The length of the CDR3 is 12 residues. CDR3: CASSRQGAGAFF. The CDR3, as DNA: TGTGCCAGCAGTCGACAGGGGGCCGGAGCTTTCTTT.

The rearrangement joins TRBV14 to TRBJ1-1; D is possibly TRBD1 (5 bases). The CDR3 is 15 residues long. V lost 5 bases, J lost 9 bases, and 22 bases lay in between. Germline CDR1 reads SGHDN; CDR2 reads FVKESK. The CDR3 nucleotides read TGTGCCAGCAGCTTAACCTGGGGCCGTGTGAGTAAAGCTTTCTTT. Protein product: CASSLTWGRVSKAFF.

The chain combines TRBV4-1 with TRBJ2-7, with a weak D call TRBD1 (5 bases). CDR1 and CDR2 (germline): MGHRA, YSYEKL. The CDR3 totals 12 residues. The V end lost 6 bases, the J end lost 2 bases, and 8 bases lay between the germline ends. The CDR3 spells CASSTGPYEQYF. The DNA of the CDR3 is TGCGCCAGCAGTACAGGACCCTACGAGCAGTACTTC.

The sample holds a few counts of this clone. This sequence joins TRBV9 and TRBJ2-7; 8 positions agree with TRBD1. V was pared by 4 bases and J by 7 bases, with 10 bases of the junction left unmatched. CDR1 is SGDLS and CDR2 is YYNGEE in the germline V gene. The CDR3 extends over 14 amino acids. The CDR3 loop reads CASSTARQGREQYF. CDR3 DNA: TGTGCCAGCAGCACAGCCCGACAGGGGAGGGAGCAGTACTTC.

The V and J genes are TRBV6-1 and TRBJ2-7; D might be TRBD1 (5 bases). Per germline, CDR1 MNHNS and CDR2 SASEGT. Trimming cost V 10 bases and J 2 bases, with 15 bases left between them. The CDR3 length is 13 residues. CDR3 coding DNA: TGTGCCATTACGGACATCCTGACCTACGAGCAGTACTTC. Translating gives CAITDILTYEQYF.

The rearrangement joins TRBV5-5 to TRBJ2-7; weak D call: TRBD2 (6 bases). V was shortened by 4 bases and J by 3 bases, with 17 bases between the two germline ends. Germline CDR1 SGHKS, CDR2 YYEKEE (reference sequence). This CDR3 spans 15 amino acids. CDR3 sequence reads: CASSLDPSGVYEQYF. For the CDR3, the DNA is TGTGCCAGCAGCCTAGACCCGTCGGGGGTCTACGAGCAGTACTTC.

The chain recombines TRBV6-4 with TRBJ1-2, with 7 bases that match TRBD1. V shed 2 bases, J shed 9 bases, and the junction held 6 bases outside the gene matches. The CDR3 covers 13 residues. Germline CDR1 and CDR2: MRHNA and SNTAGT. The CDR3 coding sequence is TGTGCCAGCAGTGACCCGAGGACAGGAAGCTACACCTTC. Encoded protein: CASSDPRTGSYTF.

This sequence joins TRBV7-9 and TRBJ1-5; 8 nucleotides agree with TRBD1. This CDR3 comprises 14 residues. CDR1 and CDR2 from the germline V gene are SEHNR and FQNEAQ (reference sequence). V lost 5 bases to trimming and J lost 7 bases; unmatched junction nucleotides: 7. DNA of the CDR3: TGTGCCAGCAGCCCAGGACAGGGAGGCCAGCCCCAGCATTTT. This codes for CASSPGQGGQPQHF.

The J gene is TRBJ2-1, the V gene TRBV9; 11 positions match TRBD2. Germline assignment: CDR1 SGDLS and CDR2 YYNGEE. This CDR3 contains 15 residues. V was clipped by 4 bases and J by 3 bases; unmatched bases: 3. The CDR3 DNA reads as TGTGCCAGCAGCCCGACTAGCGGGGACTACAATGAGCAGTTCTTC. Encoded protein: CASSPTSGDYNEQFF.

This clone has a handful of counts. This CDR3 is CASSPKTGHYAGELFF. In DNA, the CDR3 is TGCGCCAGCAGCCCGAAAACGGGACATTACGCCGGGGAGCTGTTTTTT. The chain has TRBV5-1 and TRBJ2-2, with a tentative D call TRBD1 (6 bases). The CDR3 is made up of 16 amino acids. Trimming removed 4 bases at V and 6 bases at J, with 19 bases between. Germline V gene lookup returns CDR1 SGHRS and CDR2 YFSETQ.

This clone came up a few times. The chain carries TRBV7-9 and TRBJ2-7; 9 bases line up with TRBD1. Germline-derived CDR1 and CDR2 are SEHNR and FQNEAQ (reference sequence). This CDR3 is built from 16 residues. V dropped 7 bases and J dropped 6; count of bases not matched to a gene: 16. CDR3 coding DNA: TGTGCCAGCACCCGATGGTCCGGGACAGGGACCTCCGAGCAGTACTTC. It is translated as CASTRWSGTGTSEQYF. Together with reference TRBV7-9 and TRBJ2-7, the CDR3 gives the full variable domain: DTGVSQNPRHKITKRGQNVTFRCDPISEHNRLYWYRQTLGQGPEFLTYFQNEAQLEKSRLLSDRFSAERPKGSFSTLEIQRTEQGDSAMYLCASTRWSGTGTSEQYFGPGTRLTVT.

This clone was counted between two and nine times. V usage is TRBV5-4 and J usage is TRBJ1-1, with D perhaps matching TRBD1 (6 bases). V lost 10 bases, J lost 1 base, and 11 bases lay in between. The germline gives CDR1 SGHNT, CDR2 YYREEE (reference sequence). This CDR3 has 12 amino acids. The CDR3, as DNA: TGTGCCGGATACAGGGAGAACACTGAAGCTTTCTTT. As protein: CAGYRENTEAFF. The whole variable domain, filled in from reference TRBV5-4 and TRBJ1-1, reads ETGVTQSPTHLIKTRGQQVTLRCSSQSGHNTVSWYQQALGQGPQFIFQYYREEENGRGNFPPRFSGLQFPNYSSELNVNALELDDSALYLCAGYRENTEAFFGQGTRLTVV.

This clone came up a few times. The V and J genes are TRBV2 and TRBJ2-3; the match to TRBD2 covers 16 bases. Germline CDR1 is SNHLY and CDR2 is FYNNEI. The length of the CDR3 is 16 residues. The junction had 7 bases not matched to a gene; V was cut back by 6 bases and J by 7 bases. The CDR3 DNA reads as TGTGCCAGCAGGGGGGGACTAGCGGGAGGGCGAAATACGCAGTATTTT. Protein sequence: CASRGGLAGGRNTQYF.

V usage is TRBV7-6 and J usage is TRBJ2-1; 8 positions agree with TRBD2. CDR1 is SGHVS and CDR2 is FNYEAQ in the germline V gene. Losses at the gene ends were 0 bases for V and 8 bases for J; bases not matched to a gene: 6. CDR3 size: 15 residues. The CDR3 bases are TGTGCCAGCAGCTTAGCAGGCGGGGGGTTTGATGAGCAGTTCTTC. Translating it yields CASSLAGGGFDEQFF.

Only a few counts were recorded for this clone. The rearrangement uses TRBV7-9 and TRBJ2-5; 7 bases are a match to TRBD2. Germline CDR1 is SEHNR and CDR2 is FQNEAQ (reference sequence). The CDR3 length is 17 residues. The V segment lost 5 bases and the J segment 6 bases; nucleotides outside the gene matches: 18. This CDR3 reads CASSQGQTGGSVKTQYF. CDR3 DNA sequence: TGTGCCAGCAGCCAAGGGCAAACGGGAGGCTCTGTAAAGACCCAGTACTTC.

In the case of this clone: A read error may produce the germline difference seen at one junction end. V usage is TRBV7-7 and J usage is TRBJ2-7, with 10 bases aligning to TRBD1. Germline-derived CDR1 and CDR2 are SSHAT and FNYEAQ (reference sequence). The CDR3 is 14 amino acids. CDR3 nucleotide sequence: TGTGCTAGCAGCCAGGACAGGGGGAATCACGAGCAGTACTTC. Its protein product is CASSQDRGNHEQYF.

This clone appeared a single time. V gene TRBV18 combines with J gene TRBJ2-7, with 9 positions matching TRBD1. This CDR3 is built from 12 residues. Germline V gene lookup returns CDR1 KGHSH and CDR2 LQKENI. V was clipped by 5 bases and J by 6 bases; unmatched bases: 2. CDR3 protein: CASSSQGAEQYF. CDR3 coding DNA: TGTGCCAGCTCATCACAGGGGGCCGAGCAGTACTTC.